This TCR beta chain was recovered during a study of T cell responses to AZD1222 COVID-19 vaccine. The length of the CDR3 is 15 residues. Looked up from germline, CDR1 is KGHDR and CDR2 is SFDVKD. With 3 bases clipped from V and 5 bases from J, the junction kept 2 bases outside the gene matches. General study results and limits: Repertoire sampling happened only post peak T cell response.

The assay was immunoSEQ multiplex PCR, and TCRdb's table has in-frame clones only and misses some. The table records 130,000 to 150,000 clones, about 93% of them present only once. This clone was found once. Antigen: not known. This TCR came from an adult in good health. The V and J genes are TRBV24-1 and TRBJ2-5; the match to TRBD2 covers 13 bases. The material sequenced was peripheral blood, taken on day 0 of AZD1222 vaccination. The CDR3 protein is CATSDPGLAGETQYF. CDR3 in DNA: TGTGCCACCAGTGATCCGGGACTAGCGGGGGAGACCCAGTACTTC.